This T cell receptor beta chain was sequenced in a study of T cell responses to AZD1222 COVID-19 vaccine. Study-level points and caveats: Every sample of the repertoires postdated the peak T cell response. The breadth and depth of Spike-specific TCRs increased once two AZD1222 doses had been given. Clonal diversity may have been underestimated, and the donors were mostly white British, with more females than males.

The CDR3 is 13 amino acids. Trimming removed 7 bases from V and 2 bases from J, with 11 bases in between. The germline V gene has CDR1 SEHNR and CDR2 FQNEAQ (reference sequence). Using immunoSEQ multiplex PCR, the repertoire was profiled, and TCRdb retains in-frame clones only, with some absent. The profile shows 70,000 to 100,000 clones, around 85% of them singletons. Regarding this clone: Its target is not known.

This receptor was identified in an adult who received the AZD1222 COVID-19 vaccine. V usage is TRBV7-9 and J usage is TRBJ2-5, with D possibly matching TRBD2 (5 bases). This specimen was peripheral blood, taken 28 days after the second AZD1222 dose. CDR3 residues: CASKRSTQETQYF. The CDR3 nucleotides read TGTGCCAGCAAGCGGAGCACTCAAGAGACCCAGTACTTC.